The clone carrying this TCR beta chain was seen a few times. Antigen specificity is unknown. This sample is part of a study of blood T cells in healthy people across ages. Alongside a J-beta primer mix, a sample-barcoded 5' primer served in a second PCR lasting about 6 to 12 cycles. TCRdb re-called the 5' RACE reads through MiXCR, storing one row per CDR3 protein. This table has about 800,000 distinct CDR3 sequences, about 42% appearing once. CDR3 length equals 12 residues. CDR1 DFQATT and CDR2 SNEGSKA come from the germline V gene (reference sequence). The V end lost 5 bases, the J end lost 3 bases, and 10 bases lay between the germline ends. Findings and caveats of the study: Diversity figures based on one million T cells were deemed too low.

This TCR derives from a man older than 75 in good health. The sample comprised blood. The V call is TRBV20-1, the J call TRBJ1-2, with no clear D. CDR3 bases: TGCAGTGCTGGCACAGAGTACTATGGCTACACCTTC. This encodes CSAGTEYYGYTF.